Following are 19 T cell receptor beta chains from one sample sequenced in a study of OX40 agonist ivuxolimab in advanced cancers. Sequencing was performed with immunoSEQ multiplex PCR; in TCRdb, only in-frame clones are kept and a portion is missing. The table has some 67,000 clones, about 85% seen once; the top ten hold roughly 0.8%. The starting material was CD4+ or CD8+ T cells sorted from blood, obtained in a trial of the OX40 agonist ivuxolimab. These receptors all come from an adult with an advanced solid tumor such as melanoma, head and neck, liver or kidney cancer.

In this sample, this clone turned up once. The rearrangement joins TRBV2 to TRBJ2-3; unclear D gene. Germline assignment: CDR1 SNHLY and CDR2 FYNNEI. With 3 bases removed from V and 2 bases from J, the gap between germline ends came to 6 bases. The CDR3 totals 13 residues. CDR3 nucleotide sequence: TGTGCCAGCAGTGACCCCGTCACAGATACGCAGTATTTT. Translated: CASSDPVTDTQYF.

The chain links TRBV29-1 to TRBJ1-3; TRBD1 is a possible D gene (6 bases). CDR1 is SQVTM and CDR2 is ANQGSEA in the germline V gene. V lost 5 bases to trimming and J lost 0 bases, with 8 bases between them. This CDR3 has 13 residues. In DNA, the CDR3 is TGCAGCGTTCAGACAGGCTCTGGAAACACCATATATTTT. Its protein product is CSVQTGSGNTIYF.

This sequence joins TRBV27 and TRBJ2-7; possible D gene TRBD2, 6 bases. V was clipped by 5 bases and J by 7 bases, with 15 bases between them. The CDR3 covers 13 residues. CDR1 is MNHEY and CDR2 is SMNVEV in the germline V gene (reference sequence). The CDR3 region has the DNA TGTGCCAGCAGTCCGCGGAGGGGTGGAGAGCAGTACTTC. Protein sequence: CASSPRRGGEQYF.

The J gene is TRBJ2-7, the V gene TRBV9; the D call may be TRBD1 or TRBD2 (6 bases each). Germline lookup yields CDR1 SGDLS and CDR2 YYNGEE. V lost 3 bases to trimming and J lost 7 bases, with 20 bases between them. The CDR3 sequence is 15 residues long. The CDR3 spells CASSAFGGGGREQYF. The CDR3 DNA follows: TGTGCCAGCAGCGCGTTCGGGGGCGGCGGTCGGGAGCAGTACTTC.

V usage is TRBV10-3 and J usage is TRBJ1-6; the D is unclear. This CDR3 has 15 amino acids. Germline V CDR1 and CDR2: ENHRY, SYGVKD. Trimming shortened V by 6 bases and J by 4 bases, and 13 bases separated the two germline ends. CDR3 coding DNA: TGTGCCATCAGGTTCAGCATCGATTATAATTCACCCCTCCACTTT. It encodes CAIRFSIDYNSPLHF.

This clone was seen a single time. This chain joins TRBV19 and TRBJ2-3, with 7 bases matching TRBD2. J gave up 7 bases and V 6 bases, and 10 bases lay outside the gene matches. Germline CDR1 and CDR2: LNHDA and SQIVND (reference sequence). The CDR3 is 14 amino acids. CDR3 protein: CASREGGGIYTQYF. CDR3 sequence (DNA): TGTGCCAGTAGAGAGGGCGGGGGAATTTATACGCAGTATTTT.

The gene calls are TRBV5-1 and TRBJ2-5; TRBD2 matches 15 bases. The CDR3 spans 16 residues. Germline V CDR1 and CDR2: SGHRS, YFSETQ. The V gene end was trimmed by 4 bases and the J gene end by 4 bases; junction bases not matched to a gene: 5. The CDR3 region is CASSPGTSGGRETQYF. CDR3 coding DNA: TGCGCCAGCAGCCCGGGGACTAGCGGGGGGCGAGAGACCCAGTACTTC.

The CDR3 coding sequence is TGTGCCTGGAGTAATGGTGAGACCCAGTACTTC. Protein sequence: CAWSNGETQYF. The genes are TRBV30 and TRBJ2-5; D call uncertain. Looked up from germline, CDR1 is GTSNPN and CDR2 is SVGIG (reference sequence). V shed 2 bases and J shed 5 bases, with 6 bases lying between them. This CDR3 spans 11 amino acids.

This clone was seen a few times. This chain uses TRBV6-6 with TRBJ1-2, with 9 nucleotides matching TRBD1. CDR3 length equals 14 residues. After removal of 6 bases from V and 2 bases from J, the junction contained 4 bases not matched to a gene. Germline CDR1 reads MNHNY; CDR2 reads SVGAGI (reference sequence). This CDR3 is CASRETGGNYGYTF. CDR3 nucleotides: TGTGCCAGCAGAGAGACAGGGGGGAACTATGGCTACACCTTC.

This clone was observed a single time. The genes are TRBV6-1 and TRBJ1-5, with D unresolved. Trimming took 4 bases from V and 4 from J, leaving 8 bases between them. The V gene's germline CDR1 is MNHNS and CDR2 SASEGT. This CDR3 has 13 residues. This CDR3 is CASSGGINQPQHF. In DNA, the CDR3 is TGTGCCAGCAGTGGTGGGATAAATCAGCCCCAGCATTTT.

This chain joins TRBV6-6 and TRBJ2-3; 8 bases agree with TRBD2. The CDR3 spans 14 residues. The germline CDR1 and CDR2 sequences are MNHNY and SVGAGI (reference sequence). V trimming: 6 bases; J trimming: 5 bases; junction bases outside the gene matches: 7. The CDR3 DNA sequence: TGTGCCAGCAGGCCCGGGGGGGCCGTAGATACGCAGTATTTT. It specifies CASRPGGAVDTQYF.

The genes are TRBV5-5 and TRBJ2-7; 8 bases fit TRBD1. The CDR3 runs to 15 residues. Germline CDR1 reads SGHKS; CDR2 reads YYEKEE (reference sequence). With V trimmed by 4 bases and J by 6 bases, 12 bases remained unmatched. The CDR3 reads CASSPRWTGYSEQYF. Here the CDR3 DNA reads TGTGCCAGCAGCCCGCGATGGACAGGGTACTCCGAGCAGTACTTC.

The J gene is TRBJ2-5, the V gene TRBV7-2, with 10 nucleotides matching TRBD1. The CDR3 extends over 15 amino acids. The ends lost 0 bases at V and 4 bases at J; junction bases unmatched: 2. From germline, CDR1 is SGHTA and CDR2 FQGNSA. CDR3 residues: CASSLAGQGGETQYF. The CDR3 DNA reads TGTGCCAGCAGCTTAGCTGGACAGGGGGGAGAGACCCAGTACTTC. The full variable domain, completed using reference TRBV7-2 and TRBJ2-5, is GAGVSQSPSNKVTEKGKDVELRCDPISGHTALYWYRQSLGQGLEFLIYFQGNSAPDKSGLPSDRFSAERTGGSVSTLTIQRTQQEDSAVYLCASSLAGQGGETQYFGPGTRLLVL.

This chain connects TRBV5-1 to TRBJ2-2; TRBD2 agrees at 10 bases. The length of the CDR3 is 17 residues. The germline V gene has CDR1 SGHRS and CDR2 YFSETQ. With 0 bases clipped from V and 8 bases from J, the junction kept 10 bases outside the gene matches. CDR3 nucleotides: TGCGCCAGCAGCTTGGGATCTAGCGGGAGTGGTAAAGGGGAGCTGTTTTTT. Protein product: CASSLGSSGSGKGELFF.

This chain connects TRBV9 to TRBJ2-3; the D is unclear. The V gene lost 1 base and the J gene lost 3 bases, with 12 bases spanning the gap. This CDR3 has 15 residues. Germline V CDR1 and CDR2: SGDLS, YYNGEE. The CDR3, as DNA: TGTGCCAGCAGCGTAAGCAGTTCCGGAACAGATACGCAGTATTTT. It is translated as CASSVSSSGTDTQYF. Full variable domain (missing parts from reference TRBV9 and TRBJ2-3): DSGVTQTPKHLITATGQRVTLRCSPRSGDLSVYWYQQSLDQGLQFLIQYYNGEERAKGNILERFSAQQFPDLHSELNLSSLELGDSALYFCASSVSSSGTDTQYFGPGTRLTVL.

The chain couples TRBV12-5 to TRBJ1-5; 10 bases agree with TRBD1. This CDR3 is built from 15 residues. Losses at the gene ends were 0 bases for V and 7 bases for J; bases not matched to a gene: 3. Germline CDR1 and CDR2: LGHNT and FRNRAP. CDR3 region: CASGLVDRGGQPQHF. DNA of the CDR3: TGTGCTAGTGGTTTGGTGGACAGGGGGGGACAGCCCCAGCATTTT.

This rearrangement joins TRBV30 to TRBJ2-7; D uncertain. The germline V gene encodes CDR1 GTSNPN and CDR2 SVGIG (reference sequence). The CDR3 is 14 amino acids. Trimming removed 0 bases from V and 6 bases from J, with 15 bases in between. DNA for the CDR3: TGTGCCTGGAGTGTTGGTGGTATAAAGTCCGAGCAGTACTTC. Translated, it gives CAWSVGGIKSEQYF.

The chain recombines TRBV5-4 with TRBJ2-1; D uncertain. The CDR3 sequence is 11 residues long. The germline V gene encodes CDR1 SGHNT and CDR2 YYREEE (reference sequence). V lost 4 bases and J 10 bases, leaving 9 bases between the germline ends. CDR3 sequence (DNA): TGTGCCAGCAGCGGACGTACAGAGCAGTTCTTC. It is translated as CASSGRTEQFF.

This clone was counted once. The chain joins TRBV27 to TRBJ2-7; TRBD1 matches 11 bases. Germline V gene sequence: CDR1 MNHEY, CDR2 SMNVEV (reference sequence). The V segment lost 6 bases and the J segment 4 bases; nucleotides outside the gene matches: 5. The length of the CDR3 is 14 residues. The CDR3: CASSRDRGGYEQYF. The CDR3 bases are TGTGCCAGCAGCCGGGACAGGGGGGGATACGAGCAGTACTTC.